The entry below gives a single T cell receptor (beta chain) sequence along with its context. This entry is derived from a study of T cell responses to AZD1222 COVID-19 vaccine. This CDR3 is 14 amino acids long. Per germline, CDR1 KGHDR and CDR2 SFDVKD. The V end was cut by 4 bases, the J end by 3 bases, with 12 bases between. TCRdb's table, derived via immunoSEQ multiplex PCR, lists solely in-frame clones and lacks some. The sample lists around 120,000 clones, 85% to 90% seen once, with 6% to 8% in the top ten. This sequence joins TRBV24-1 and TRBJ2-7; D call uncertain. The sequencing used peripheral blood, collected on day 0 of AZD1222 vaccination. This TCR was sampled from an adult in good health. CDR3 residues: CATSDPRTSYEQYF. CDR3 DNA: TGTGCCACCAGTGACCCCCGGACGAGCTACGAGCAGTACTTC.